What follows describes a single T cell receptor (beta chain). Trimming took 6 bases from V and 6 from J, leaving 12 bases between them. Germline V gene data show CDR1 as MRHNA and CDR2 as SNTAGT. The CDR3 has 13 amino acids. The data belong to a study of blood T cell repertoires in COVID-19. Across the whole study: T cells, B-cell-depleted T cells, or PBMCs provided the cDNA or gDNA that served as material.

The data were produced by immunoSEQ multiplex PCR, yet TCRdb's version contains in-frame clones alone and is incomplete. The sample lists around 300,000 clones, approximately 91% occurring once. All enrollees were about 18 to 95 years old and from fewer than 25 US areas. Sequenced sample: PBMCs or T cells enriched from blood (not recorded which). V is TRBV6-4 and J is TRBJ2-1, with D hard to call. The clonotype was recovered from a woman aged 40 to 50 who had recovered from COVID-19. The CDR3 sequence: CASSATPRNEQFF. The CDR3 DNA is TGTGCCAGCAGCGCGACTCCACGCAATGAGCAGTTCTTC.